Presented here are 23 T cell receptor beta chains from one specimen sequenced in a study of shared clonotypes between healthy human individuals (dated by TCRdb to the early 2020s). Library preparation used the immunoSEQ multiplex PCR assay. Imported from immuneACCESS, the table was reduced by TCRdb to in-frame sequences with V and J called. These copies leave out some clones; in studies compared against another copy, an unresolved V gene accounts for under half, and the cause of the remainder is not known. Counted in this sample were roughly 2.5 million clones; approximately 92% of them appeared once. The top ten hold about 0.13% of the sample. The sample taken for sequencing was naive CD4+ T cells sorted from blood. The cell subset or site label on this specimen signifies: CD45RA+ positively selected. The origin of the receptors is a young man in good health.

The chain employs TRBV10-1 and TRBJ2-2, with D unclear. V gave up 6 bases and J gave up 2 bases, with 10 bases separating them. Germline V gene lookup returns CDR1 WNHNN and CDR2 SYGVQD (reference sequence). The CDR3 runs 14 residues. The CDR3 region is CASSKDTNTGELFF. Written as DNA, the CDR3 is TGCGCCAGCAGCAAAGACACTAACACCGGGGAGCTGTTTTTT.

This chain links TRBV7-3 with TRBJ2-6, with no clear D. The germline gives CDR1 SGHTA, CDR2 FQGTGA. Between the trimmed V and J ends, which lost 4 bases and 1 base, there was a span of 5 bases. CDR3 length: 14 residues. CDR3 sequence reads: CASSSLSGANVLTF. The CDR3 DNA reads as TGTGCCAGCAGCTCTCTATCTGGGGCCAACGTCCTGACTTTC.

This sequence joins TRBV9 and TRBJ2-3, with unresolved D. The V and J ends lost 4 bases and 2 bases respectively, with 11 bases between them. This CDR3 contains 14 residues. Germline CDR1 SGDLS, CDR2 YYNGEE. The CDR3 loop reads CASSPSGDTDTQYF. DNA for the CDR3: TGTGCCAGCAGCCCCTCTGGGGACACAGATACGCAGTATTTT.

The rearrangement links TRBV7-3 to TRBJ1-1; D call uncertain. Germline CDR1 is SGHTA and CDR2 is FQGTGA. This CDR3 comprises 12 residues. The V end lost 5 bases, the J end lost 8 bases, and 12 bases lay between the germline ends. CDR3 nucleotides: TGTGCCAGCAGCACTGGGTCCCGAGAAGCTTTCTTT. It yields the protein CASSTGSREAFF.

V is TRBV4-3 and J is TRBJ1-2; D possibly corresponds to TRBD1 (5 bases). Germline loops: CDR1 LGHNA, CDR2 YSLEER. Trimming took 0 bases from V and 1 from J, leaving 12 bases between them. The CDR3 extends over 16 amino acids. The CDR3 region has the DNA TGCGCCAGCAGCCAAGAGGGGCAGGATTTTAACTATGGCTACACCTTC. Translated, it gives CASSQEGQDFNYGYTF.

In DNA, the CDR3 is TGTGCCAGCAGCTTAGGGACAGGGATATATGGCTACACCTTC. Amino acids: CASSLGTGIYGYTF. This chain joins TRBV11-2 and TRBJ1-2, with 8 nucleotides matching TRBD1. The J segment lost 5 bases and the V segment lost 1 base, leaving 3 bases of the junction unmatched. Germline V gene sequence: CDR1 SGHAT, CDR2 FQNNGV. This CDR3 is 14 amino acids long.

The chain couples TRBV25-1 to TRBJ2-3; 10 bases map to TRBD2. This CDR3 is built from 16 residues. Per germline, CDR1 MGHDK and CDR2 SYGVNS. V lost 4 bases to trimming and J lost 3 bases; unmatched junction nucleotides: 7. Here the CDR3 DNA reads TGTGCCAGCAGTGCCTTCTCAGCGGGGGGGACAGATACGCAGTATTTT. It translates to CASSAFSAGGTDTQYF.

In the case of this clone: Other DNA sequences from this sample encode an identical CDR3 as well. The V call is TRBV18, the J call TRBJ2-2; maybe TRBD1 (5 bases). Trimming took off 3 bases at V and 2 bases at J, with 10 bases between the two ends. CDR3 size: 15 residues. The germline gives CDR1 KGHSH, CDR2 LQKENI. The CDR3 DNA reads TGTGCCAGCTCACCCAGGACACCTAACACCGGGGAGCTGTTTTTT. This codes for CASSPRTPNTGELFF.

The chain joins TRBV28 to TRBJ2-7, with 11 bases lining up with TRBD2. This CDR3 is 15 amino acids long. After removal of 8 bases from V and 0 bases from J, the junction contained 6 bases not matched to a gene. Per germline, CDR1 MDHEN and CDR2 SYDVKM. Here the CDR3 reads CASAAGTSGSYEQYF. Here the CDR3 DNA reads TGTGCCAGCGCCGCCGGGACTAGCGGCTCCTACGAGCAGTACTTC.

V usage is TRBV20-1 and J usage is TRBJ1-1; tentative D call: TRBD1 (5 bases). The CDR3 covers 11 residues. V lost 6 bases and J lost 9, with 14 bases in between. Per germline, CDR1 DFQATT and CDR2 SNEGSKA (reference sequence). The CDR3 protein is CSAPGLGKAFF. CDR3 in DNA: TGCAGTGCCCCGGGACTCGGTAAAGCTTTCTTT.

Here the CDR3 reads CASSERPTGGQETQYF. As DNA, the CDR3 is TGTGCCAGCAGTGAACGCCCAACTGGGGGGCAAGAGACCCAGTACTTC. The rearrangement links TRBV6-1 to TRBJ2-5; a possible D gene is TRBD2 (6 bases). With 2 bases removed from V and 2 bases from J, the gap between germline ends came to 15 bases. Per the germline V gene, CDR1 is MNHNS and CDR2 is SASEGT. The CDR3 contains 16 residues.

This clone was detected once. The J gene is TRBJ1-1, the V gene TRBV5-1; possibly TRBD1 for D (5 bases). V lost 2 bases, J lost 3 bases, and 11 bases lay in between. This CDR3 contains 14 residues. Germline CDR1 and CDR2: SGHRS and YFSETQ. CDR3 sequence: CASSFEGRYTEAFF. CDR3 coding DNA: TGCGCCAGCAGCTTCGAGGGGAGGTACACTGAAGCTTTCTTT.

V and J are TRBV7-2 and TRBJ1-6; perhaps TRBD1 as D (5 bases). The CDR3 sequence is 15 residues long. Trimming stripped 4 bases from V and 7 bases from J, with 14 bases between. Germline V gives CDR1 SGHTA, CDR2 FQGNSA. DNA of the CDR3: TGTGCCAGCAGCTCGGGACGGAGTATGAATTCACCCCTCCACTTT. The encoded protein is CASSSGRSMNSPLHF.

V and J are TRBV14 and TRBJ2-7, with D possibly matching TRBD2 (5 bases). The CDR3 has 14 amino acids. Germline CDR1 is SGHDN and CDR2 is FVKESK. Trimming left V 6 bases short and J 5 bases short, with 17 bases between. The CDR3 DNA sequence: TGTGCCAGCAGGAACAGCGGCCCACGCCACGAGCAGTACTTC. Residues: CASRNSGPRHEQYF.

The chain employs TRBV28 and TRBJ2-7; 9 nucleotides align to TRBD1. The CDR3 length is 16 residues. In germline, CDR1 is MDHEN, CDR2 SYDVKM. Germline trimming cut 7 bases from V and 2 bases from J; bases unmatched to any gene: 12. In DNA form, the CDR3 reads TGTGCCAGCATCACGGGACAGGGTTTGGGTACCTACGAGCAGTACTTC. Its translation is CASITGQGLGTYEQYF.

This clone was counted a single time. The chain joins TRBV6-6 to TRBJ1-2; D unclear. CDR1 MNHNY and CDR2 SVGAGI come from the germline V gene (reference sequence). Trimming stripped 5 bases from V and 0 bases from J, with 7 bases between. The CDR3 consists of 13 residues. CDR3 sequence (DNA): TGTGCCAGCAGTCCTACAGCTAACTATGGCTACACCTTC. Translated, it gives CASSPTANYGYTF.

On this clone itself: Other DNA sequences from this sample encode an identical CDR3 as well. The chain links TRBV20-1 to TRBJ2-3; D is unresolved. Germline V lookup: CDR1 DFQATT, CDR2 SNEGSKA (reference sequence). V was trimmed by 6 bases and J by 5 bases, leaving 6 bases between them. The CDR3 is 10 amino acids. CDR3 DNA: TGCAGTGCAGGGCGAGATACGCAGTATTTT. It is translated as CSAGRDTQYF.

The chain couples TRBV29-1 to TRBJ1-4; no reliable D call. This CDR3 comprises 15 residues. Deletions cut 6 bases from V and 5 bases from J, with 19 bases between. The germline V gene encodes CDR1 SQVTM and CDR2 ANQGSEA. The CDR3 loop is CSVTRASQRNEKLFF. The CDR3 DNA reads as TGCAGCGTGACACGCGCCTCACAGAGGAATGAAAAACTGTTTTTT.

This clone was seen just once. J is TRBJ2-3 and V is TRBV11-2; 9 nucleotides agree with TRBD1. Germline lookup yields CDR1 SGHAT and CDR2 FQNNGV. Losses at the gene ends were 3 bases for V and 4 bases for J; bases not matched to a gene: 11. The CDR3 extends over 17 amino acids. This CDR3 reads CASSFRTGVTGADTQYF. In DNA, the CDR3 is TGTGCCAGCAGCTTCCGGACAGGGGTAACTGGCGCAGATACGCAGTATTTT.

The chain has TRBV19 and TRBJ2-7, with a weak D call TRBD2 (5 bases). The CDR3 spans 14 residues. Germline-derived CDR1 and CDR2 are LNHDA and SQIVND (reference sequence). With 5 bases removed from V and 2 bases from J, the gap between germline ends came to 13 bases. Here the CDR3 DNA reads TGTGCCAGTAGTTCCCCCGGACTTCCCTACGAGCAGTACTTC. It is translated as CASSSPGLPYEQYF.

V is TRBV7-3 and J is TRBJ2-5; TRBD1 aligns across 9 bases. The V segment lost 5 bases and the J segment 5 bases; nucleotides outside the gene matches: 6. This CDR3 has 14 amino acids. Looked up from germline, CDR1 is SGHTA and CDR2 is FQGTGA. The DNA for the CDR3 is TGTGCCAGCAGCAGAACAGGGGGCACGGAGACCCAGTACTTC. It translates to CASSRTGGTETQYF.

This clone has a handful of counts. The gene calls are TRBV7-2 and TRBJ2-7; D gene ambiguous. This CDR3 has 14 amino acids. CDR1 is SGHTA and CDR2 is FQGNSA in the germline V gene. The V gene lost 7 bases and the J gene lost 0 bases, with 13 bases spanning the gap. The CDR3 sequence: CASTSDAASYEQYF. Here the CDR3 DNA reads TGTGCCAGCACCAGTGATGCGGCCTCCTACGAGCAGTACTTC.

This clone showed up just once. V and J are TRBV28 and TRBJ2-3; D gene ambiguous. Germline lookup yields CDR1 MDHEN and CDR2 SYDVKM. The CDR3 is 13 amino acids. V was shortened by 7 bases and J by 1 base, with 9 bases between the two germline ends. Here the CDR3 DNA reads TGTGCCAGCAACTATCCCCGCACAGATACGCAGTATTTT. Its translation: CASNYPRTDTQYF.